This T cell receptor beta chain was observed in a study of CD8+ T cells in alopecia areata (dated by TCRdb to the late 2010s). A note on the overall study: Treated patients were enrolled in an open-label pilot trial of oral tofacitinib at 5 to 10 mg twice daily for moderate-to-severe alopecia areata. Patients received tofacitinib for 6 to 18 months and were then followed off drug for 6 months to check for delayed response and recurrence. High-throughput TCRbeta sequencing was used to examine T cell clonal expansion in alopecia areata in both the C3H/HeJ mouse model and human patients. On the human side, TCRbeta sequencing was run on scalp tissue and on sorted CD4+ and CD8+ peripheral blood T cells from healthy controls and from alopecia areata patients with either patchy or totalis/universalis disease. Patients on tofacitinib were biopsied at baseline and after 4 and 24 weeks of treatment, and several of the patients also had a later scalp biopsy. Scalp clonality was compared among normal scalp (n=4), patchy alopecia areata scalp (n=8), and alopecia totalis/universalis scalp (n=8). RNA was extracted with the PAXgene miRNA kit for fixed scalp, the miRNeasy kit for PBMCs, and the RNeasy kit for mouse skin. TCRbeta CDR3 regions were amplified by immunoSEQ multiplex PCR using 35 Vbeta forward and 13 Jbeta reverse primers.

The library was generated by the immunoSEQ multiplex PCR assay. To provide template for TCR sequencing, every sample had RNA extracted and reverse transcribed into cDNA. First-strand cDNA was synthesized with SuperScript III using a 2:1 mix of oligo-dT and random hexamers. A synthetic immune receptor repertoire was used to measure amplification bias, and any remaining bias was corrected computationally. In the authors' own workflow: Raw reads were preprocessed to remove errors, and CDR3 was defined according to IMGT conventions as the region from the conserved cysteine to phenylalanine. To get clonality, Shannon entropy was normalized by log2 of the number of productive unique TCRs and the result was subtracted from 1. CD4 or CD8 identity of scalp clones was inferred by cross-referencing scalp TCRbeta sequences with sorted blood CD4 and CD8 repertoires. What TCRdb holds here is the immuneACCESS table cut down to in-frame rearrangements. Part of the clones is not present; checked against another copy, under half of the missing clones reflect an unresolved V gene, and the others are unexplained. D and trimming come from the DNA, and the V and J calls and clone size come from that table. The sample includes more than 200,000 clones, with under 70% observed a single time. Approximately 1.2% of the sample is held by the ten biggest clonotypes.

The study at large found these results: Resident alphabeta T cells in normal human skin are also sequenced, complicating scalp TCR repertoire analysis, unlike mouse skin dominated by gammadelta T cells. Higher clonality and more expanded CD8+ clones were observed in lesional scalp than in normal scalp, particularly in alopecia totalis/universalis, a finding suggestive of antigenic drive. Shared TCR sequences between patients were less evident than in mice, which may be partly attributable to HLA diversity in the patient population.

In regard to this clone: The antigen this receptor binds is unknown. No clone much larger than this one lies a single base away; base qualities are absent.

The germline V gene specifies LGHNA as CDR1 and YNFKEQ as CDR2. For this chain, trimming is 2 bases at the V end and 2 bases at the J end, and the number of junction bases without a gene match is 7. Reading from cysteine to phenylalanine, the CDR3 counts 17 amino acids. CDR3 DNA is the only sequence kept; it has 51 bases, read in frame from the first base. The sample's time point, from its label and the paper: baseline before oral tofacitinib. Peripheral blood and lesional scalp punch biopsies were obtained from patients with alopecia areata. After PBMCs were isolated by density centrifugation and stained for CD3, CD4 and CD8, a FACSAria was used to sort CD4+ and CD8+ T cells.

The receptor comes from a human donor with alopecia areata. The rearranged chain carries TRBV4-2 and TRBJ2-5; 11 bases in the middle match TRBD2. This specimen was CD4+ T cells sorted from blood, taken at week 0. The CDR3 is CASSQSLAGGPQETQYF. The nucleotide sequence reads TGTGCCAGCAGCCAATCGTTAGCGGGGGGGCCTCAAGAGACCCAGTACTTC.